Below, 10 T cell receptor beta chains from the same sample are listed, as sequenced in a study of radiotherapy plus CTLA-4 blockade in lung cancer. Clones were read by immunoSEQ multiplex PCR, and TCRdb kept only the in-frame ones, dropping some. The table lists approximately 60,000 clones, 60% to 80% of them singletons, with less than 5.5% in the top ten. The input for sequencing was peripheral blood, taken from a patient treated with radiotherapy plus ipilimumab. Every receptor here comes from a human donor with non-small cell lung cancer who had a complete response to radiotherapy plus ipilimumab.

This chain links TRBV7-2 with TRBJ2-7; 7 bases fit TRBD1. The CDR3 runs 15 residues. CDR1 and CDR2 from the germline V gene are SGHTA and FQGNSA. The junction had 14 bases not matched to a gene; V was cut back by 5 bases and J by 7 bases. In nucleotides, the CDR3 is TGTGCCAGCAGCCCCGGGCGACAGGGTGGCCGGGAGCAGTACTTC. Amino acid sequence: CASSPGRQGGREQYF. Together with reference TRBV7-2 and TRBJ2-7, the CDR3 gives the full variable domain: GAGVSQSPSNKVTEKGKDVELRCDPISGHTALYWYRQSLGQGLEFLIYFQGNSAPDKSGLPSDRFSAERTGGSVSTLTIQRTQQEDSAVYLCASSPGRQGGREQYFGPGTRLTVT.

In DNA form, the CDR3 reads TGCAGCGTTGGGGACAGGGGCTTATCCTACGAGCAGTACTTC. Translating gives CSVGDRGLSYEQYF. This chain joins TRBV29-1 and TRBJ2-7; TRBD1 agrees at 10 bases. J was trimmed by 1 base and V by 4 bases; bases with no gene match: 4. CDR1 and CDR2 (germline): SQVTM, ANQGSEA. The CDR3 is made up of 14 amino acids.

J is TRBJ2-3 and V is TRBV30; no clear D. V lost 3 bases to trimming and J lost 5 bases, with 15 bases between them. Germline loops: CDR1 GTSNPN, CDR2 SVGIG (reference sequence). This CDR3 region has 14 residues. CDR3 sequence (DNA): TGTGCCTGGAGATCAGTGGGGTTCGTAGATACGCAGTATTTT. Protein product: CAWRSVGFVDTQYF.

The CDR3: CASSYAQATYEQYF. CDR3 in DNA: TGTGCCAGCAGTTACGCACAGGCAACCTACGAGCAGTACTTC. The V and J genes are TRBV6-5 and TRBJ2-7, with a weak D call TRBD1 (5 bases). Germline CDR1 MNHEY, CDR2 SVGAGI. V was pared by 2 bases and J by 2 bases, with 10 bases between. The CDR3 consists of 14 residues.

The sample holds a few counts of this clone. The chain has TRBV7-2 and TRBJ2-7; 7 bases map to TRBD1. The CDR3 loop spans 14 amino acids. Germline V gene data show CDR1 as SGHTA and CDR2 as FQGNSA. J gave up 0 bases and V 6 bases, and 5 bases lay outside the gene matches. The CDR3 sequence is CASRQDRSSYEQYV. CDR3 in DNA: TGTGCCAGCAGGCAGGACAGGAGCTCCTACGAGCAGTACGTC.

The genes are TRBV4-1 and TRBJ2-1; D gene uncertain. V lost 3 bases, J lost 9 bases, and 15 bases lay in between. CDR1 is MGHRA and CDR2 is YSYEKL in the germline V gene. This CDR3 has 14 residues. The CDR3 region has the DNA TGCGCCAGCAGCCATCCCCCCCGGGCGATTGAGCAGTTCTTC. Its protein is CASSHPPRAIEQFF.

The CDR3 nucleotides are TGTGCCAGCAGCCCGGGACTCAGCCTGGGAGGAGATACGCAGTATTTT. It translates to CASSPGLSLGGDTQYF. The chain joins TRBV11-2 to TRBJ2-3, with D perhaps TRBD2 (6 bases). Germline V CDR1 and CDR2: SGHAT, FQNNGV. This CDR3 spans 16 amino acids. Trimming removed 5 bases at V and 5 bases at J, with 20 bases between.

The CDR3 sequence is CASSLGQGYTGELFF. CDR3 bases: TGTGCCAGCAGCCTCGGACAGGGGTACACCGGGGAGCTGTTTTTT. V is TRBV7-2 and J is TRBJ2-2; 9 bases are shared with TRBD1. The CDR3 length is 15 residues. Germline V gives CDR1 SGHTA, CDR2 FQGNSA. Trimming removed 5 bases from V and 3 bases from J; junction bases left unmatched: 4.

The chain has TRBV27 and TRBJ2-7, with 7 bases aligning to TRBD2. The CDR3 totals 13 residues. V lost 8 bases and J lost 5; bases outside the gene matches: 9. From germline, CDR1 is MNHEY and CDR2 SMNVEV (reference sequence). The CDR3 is CASSPWAGDEQYV. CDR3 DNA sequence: TGTGCCAGCTCCCCATGGGCGGGGGACGAGCAGTACGTC.

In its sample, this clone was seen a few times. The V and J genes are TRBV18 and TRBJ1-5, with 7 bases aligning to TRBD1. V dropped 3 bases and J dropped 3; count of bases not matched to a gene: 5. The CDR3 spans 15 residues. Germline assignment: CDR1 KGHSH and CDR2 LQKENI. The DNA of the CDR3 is TGTGCCAGCTCACCCGGAGGGGGCAACAATCAGCCCCAGCATTTT. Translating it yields CASSPGGGNNQPQHF.